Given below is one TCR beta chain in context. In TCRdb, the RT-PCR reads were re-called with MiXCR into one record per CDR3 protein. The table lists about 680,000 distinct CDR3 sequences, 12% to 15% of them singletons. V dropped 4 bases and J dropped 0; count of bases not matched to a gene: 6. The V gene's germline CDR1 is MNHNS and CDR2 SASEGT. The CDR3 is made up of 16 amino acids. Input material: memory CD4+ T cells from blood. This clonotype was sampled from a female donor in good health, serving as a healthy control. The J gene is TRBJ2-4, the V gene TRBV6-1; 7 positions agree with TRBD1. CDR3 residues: CASSGGQEIAKNIQYF. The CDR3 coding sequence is TGTGCCAGCAGTGGCGGACAGGAGATAGCCAAAAACATTCAGTACTTC.